The clone carrying this T cell receptor beta chain was detected once. The antigen remains unidentified. These data originate in a study of cytomegalovirus exposure and HLA in healthy donors. Points from the study as a whole: In a later analysis, productive TCRs from donors in an Asian-associated ancestry cluster reportedly carried fewer N-insertions than the cohort mean. A later analysis linked a missense DCLRE1C variant to TCR beta V- and J-gene trimming.

The PCR used 60 Vbeta and 13 Jbeta primers. Sequencing used immunoSEQ multiplex PCR; TCRdb keeps in-frame clones, though not all of them. The top ten clones hold about 7% of a sample with about 180,000 clones, 80% of them seen once. This CDR3 region has 14 residues. Germline CDR1 is LNHDA and CDR2 is SQIVND (reference sequence). V lost 2 bases and J 3 bases, leaving 10 bases between the germline ends. This receptor was taken from a man aged 30 to 45 in good health and CMV-seropositive. Sequencing was done on a sample of PBMCs. V usage is TRBV19 and J usage is TRBJ1-2; tentatively, D is TRBD1 (5 bases). CDR3 sequence reads: CASSITGADYGYTF. In DNA form, the CDR3 reads TGTGCCAGTAGTATAACTGGGGCGGACTATGGCTACACCTTC.